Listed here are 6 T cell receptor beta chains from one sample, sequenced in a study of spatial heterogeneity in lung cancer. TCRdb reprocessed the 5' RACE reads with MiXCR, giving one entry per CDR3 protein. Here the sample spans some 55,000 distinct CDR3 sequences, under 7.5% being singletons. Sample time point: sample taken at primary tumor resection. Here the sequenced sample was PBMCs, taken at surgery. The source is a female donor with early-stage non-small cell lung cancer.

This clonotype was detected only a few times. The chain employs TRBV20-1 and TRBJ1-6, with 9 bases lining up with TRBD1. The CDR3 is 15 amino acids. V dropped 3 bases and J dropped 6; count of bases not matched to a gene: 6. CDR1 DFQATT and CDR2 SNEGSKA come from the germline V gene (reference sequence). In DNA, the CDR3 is TGCAGTGCTAGGGGACAGGGAGGGAGTAATTCACCCCTCCACTTT. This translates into CSARGQGGSNSPLHF.

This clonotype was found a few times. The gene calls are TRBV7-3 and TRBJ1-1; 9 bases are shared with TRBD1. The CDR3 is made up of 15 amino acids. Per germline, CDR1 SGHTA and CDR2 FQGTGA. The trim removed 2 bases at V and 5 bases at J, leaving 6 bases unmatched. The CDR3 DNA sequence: TGTGCCAGCAGCTTACAGGACAGGGGAGAGACTGAAGCTTTCTTT. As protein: CASSLQDRGETEAFF.

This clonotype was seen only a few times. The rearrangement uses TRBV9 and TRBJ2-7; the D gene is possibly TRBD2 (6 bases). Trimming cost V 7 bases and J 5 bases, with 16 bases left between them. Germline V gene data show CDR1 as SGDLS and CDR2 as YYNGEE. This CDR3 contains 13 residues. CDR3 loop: CASRGTVSDEQYF. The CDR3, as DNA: TGTGCCAGCCGCGGGACGGTGAGCGACGAGCAGTACTTC.

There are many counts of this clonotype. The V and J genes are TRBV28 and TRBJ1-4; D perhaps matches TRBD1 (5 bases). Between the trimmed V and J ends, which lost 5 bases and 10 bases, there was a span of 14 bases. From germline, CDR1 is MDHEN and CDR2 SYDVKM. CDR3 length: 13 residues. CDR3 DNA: TGTGCCAGCAGTCTGCCTCAGAGGGGAAAACTGTTTTTT. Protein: CASSLPQRGKLFF.

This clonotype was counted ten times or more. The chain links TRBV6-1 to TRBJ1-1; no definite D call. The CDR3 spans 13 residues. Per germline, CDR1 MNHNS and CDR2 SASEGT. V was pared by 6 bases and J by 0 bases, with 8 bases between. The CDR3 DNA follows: TGTGCCAGCAGGGTACACTTGAACACTGAAGCTTTCTTT. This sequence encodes CASRVHLNTEAFF.

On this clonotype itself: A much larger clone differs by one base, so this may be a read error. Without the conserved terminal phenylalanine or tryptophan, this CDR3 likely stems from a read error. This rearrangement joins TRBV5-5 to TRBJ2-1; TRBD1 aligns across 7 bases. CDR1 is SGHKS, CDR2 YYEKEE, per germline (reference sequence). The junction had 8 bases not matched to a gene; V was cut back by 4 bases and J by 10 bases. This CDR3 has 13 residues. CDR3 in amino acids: CASSPTGIDEQFS. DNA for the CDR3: TGTGCCAGCAGCCCGACAGGGATTGACGAGCAGTTCTCC.